The rows below give T cell receptor beta chains drawn from one sample of a study of OX40 agonist ivuxolimab in advanced cancers. Clones were read by immunoSEQ multiplex PCR, and TCRdb kept only the in-frame ones, dropping some. The sample has 65,000 to 90,000 clones, 85% seen once. This specimen consisted of CD4+ or CD8+ T cells sorted from blood, obtained in a trial of the OX40 agonist ivuxolimab. All receptors derive from an adult with an advanced solid tumor such as melanoma, head and neck, liver or kidney cancer. Each CDR3 is given with its conserved first and last residue. Each record gives: J gene, D gene, clone size, V gene, CDR3 protein, CDR3 DNA. D genes are given only for firm matches. Some rows mark clone size as missing; the rest say once, few, many or name a class of expanded clone.

j_call: TRBJ2-7
d_call: TRBD2
clone_size: NA
v_call: TRBV7-9
cdr3_aa: CASSQPGLAAYSYEQYF
cdr3_nt: TGTGCCAGCAGCCAGCCGGGACTAGCGGCCTACTCCTACGAGCAGTACTTC

j_call: TRBJ1-1
d_call: NA
clone_size: NA
v_call: TRBV7-9
cdr3_aa: CASSLNGQNTEAFF
cdr3_nt: TGTGCCAGCAGCTTAAATGGACAGAACACTGAAGCTTTCTTT

j_call: TRBJ2-7
d_call: TRBD2
clone_size: NA
v_call: TRBV6-1
cdr3_aa: CASKTSGGSEQYF
cdr3_nt: TGTGCCAGCAAGACCAGCGGGGGGAGCGAGCAGTACTTC

j_call: TRBJ1-1
d_call: NA
clone_size: NA
v_call: TRBV29-1
cdr3_aa: CSVEVAMNTEAFF
cdr3_nt: TGCAGCGTTGAGGTAGCCATGAACACTGAAGCTTTCTTT

j_call: TRBJ2-1
d_call: TRBD1
clone_size: NA
v_call: TRBV11-3
cdr3_aa: CASSSSPGQRYNEQFF
cdr3_nt: TGTGCCAGCAGCTCTTCCCCGGGACAGAGATACAATGAGCAGTTCTTC

j_call: TRBJ2-7
d_call: NA
clone_size: NA
v_call: TRBV5-6
cdr3_aa: CASSLYANYEQYF
cdr3_nt: TGTGCCAGCAGCTTGTACGCTAACTACGAGCAGTACTTC

j_call: TRBJ1-5
d_call: TRBD1
clone_size: NA
v_call: TRBV28
cdr3_aa: CASSQGTGHQPQHF
cdr3_nt: TGTGCCAGCAGCCAGGGGACAGGGCATCAGCCCCAGCATTTT

j_call: TRBJ2-5
d_call: NA
clone_size: NA
v_call: TRBV5-6
cdr3_aa: CASSLGRQRETQYF
cdr3_nt: TGTGCCAGCAGCTTGGGCAGACAGCGAGAGACCCAGTACTTC

j_call: TRBJ2-7
d_call: TRBD1
clone_size: NA
v_call: TRBV28
cdr3_aa: CASRTTGGAYEQYF
cdr3_nt: TGTGCCAGCAGGACGACAGGGGGAGCCTACGAGCAGTACTTC

j_call: TRBJ1-1
d_call: NA
clone_size: NA
v_call: TRBV7-2
cdr3_aa: CATQTRPGQGAEAFF
cdr3_nt: TGTGCCACTCAGACCCGTCCGGGACAAGGGGCTGAAGCTTTCTTT

j_call: TRBJ2-2
d_call: NA
clone_size: NA
v_call: TRBV11-3
cdr3_aa: CASSLQLDGELFF
cdr3_nt: TGTGCCAGCAGCTTACAACTGGACGGGGAGCTGTTTTTT

j_call: TRBJ1-1
d_call: NA
clone_size: NA
v_call: TRBV5-1
cdr3_aa: CASSLERGNTEAFF
cdr3_nt: TGCGCCAGCAGCTTGGAAAGGGGTAACACTGAAGCTTTCTTT

j_call: TRBJ1-1
d_call: TRBD1
clone_size: few
v_call: TRBV4-2
cdr3_aa: CASSRTGVNTEAFF
cdr3_nt: TGTGCCAGCAGCAGGACAGGGGTGAACACTGAAGCTTTCTTT

j_call: TRBJ2-1
d_call: NA
clone_size: NA
v_call: TRBV10-3
cdr3_aa: CAIKAAPSYNEQFF
cdr3_nt: TGTGCCATCAAGGCAGCCCCCTCCTACAATGAGCAGTTCTTC

j_call: TRBJ1-5
d_call: NA
clone_size: few
v_call: TRBV7-8
cdr3_aa: CASSLGGGSQPQHF
cdr3_nt: TGTGCCAGCAGCTTAGGTGGGGGGAGTCAGCCCCAGCATTTT

j_call: TRBJ1-1
d_call: TRBD1
clone_size: NA
v_call: TRBV5-4
cdr3_aa: CASRDRESNTEAFF
cdr3_nt: TGTGCCAGCCGGGACAGGGAATCGAACACTGAAGCTTTCTTT

j_call: TRBJ1-1
d_call: TRBD1
clone_size: NA
v_call: TRBV18
cdr3_aa: CASSPTGGNTEAFF
cdr3_nt: TGTGCCAGCTCACCAACAGGGGGCAACACTGAAGCTTTCTTT

j_call: TRBJ1-2
d_call: NA
clone_size: once
v_call: TRBV21-1
cdr3_aa: CASSSRDTRGRGYTF
cdr3_nt: TGTGCCAGCAGCTCACGGGACACAAGAGGTCGGGGCTACACCTTC

j_call: TRBJ1-5
d_call: NA
clone_size: NA
v_call: TRBV28
cdr3_aa: CASSESNQPQHF
cdr3_nt: TGTGCCAGCAGCGAGAGCAATCAGCCCCAGCATTTT

j_call: TRBJ2-7
d_call: NA
clone_size: NA
v_call: TRBV5-1
cdr3_aa: CASSSEGREQYF
cdr3_nt: TGCGCCAGCAGTTCTGAAGGCCGGGAGCAGTACTTC

j_call: TRBJ1-1
d_call: NA
clone_size: NA
v_call: TRBV7-9
cdr3_aa: CASSLAQWGEAFF
cdr3_nt: TGTGCCAGCAGCTTAGCGCAATGGGGAGAAGCTTTCTTT

j_call: TRBJ1-6
d_call: NA
clone_size: NA
v_call: TRBV5-1
cdr3_aa: CASSLGSYNSPLHF
cdr3_nt: TGCGCCAGCTCGCTAGGCTCCTATAATTCACCCCTCCACTTT

j_call: TRBJ1-2
d_call: NA
clone_size: NA
v_call: TRBV2
cdr3_aa: CASSDRGGGYTF
cdr3_nt: TGTGCCAGCAGTGATAGGGGTGGTGGCTACACCTTC

j_call: TRBJ1-2
d_call: TRBD1
clone_size: NA
v_call: TRBV28
cdr3_aa: CASSSATGGSYGYTF
cdr3_nt: TGTGCCAGCAGTTCCGCGACAGGGGGTAGCTATGGCTACACCTTC

j_call: TRBJ1-3
d_call: NA
clone_size: NA
v_call: TRBV11-2
cdr3_aa: CASSLDRVSGNTIYF
cdr3_nt: TGTGCCAGCAGCCTCGACAGAGTCTCTGGAAACACCATATATTTT

j_call: TRBJ2-5
d_call: NA
clone_size: once
v_call: TRBV27
cdr3_aa: CASTITPTGYWGETQYF
cdr3_nt: TGTGCCAGCACCATAACCCCAACAGGGTACTGGGGAGAGACCCAGTACTTC

j_call: TRBJ1-1
d_call: NA
clone_size: NA
v_call: TRBV11-2
cdr3_aa: CASSSQGNEAFF
cdr3_nt: TGTGCCAGCAGCTCTCAGGGGAATGAAGCTTTCTTT

j_call: TRBJ2-3
d_call: TRBD1
clone_size: NA
v_call: TRBV29-1
cdr3_aa: CSVVDRGRDTQYF
cdr3_nt: TGCAGCGTTGTGGACAGGGGACGGGATACGCAGTATTTT

j_call: TRBJ2-2
d_call: NA
clone_size: once
v_call: TRBV6-5
cdr3_aa: CASAPGDLNTGELFF
cdr3_nt: TGTGCCAGCGCGCCCGGGGACCTGAACACCGGGGAGCTGTTTTTT

j_call: TRBJ2-7
d_call: TRBD1
clone_size: NA
v_call: TRBV5-1
cdr3_aa: CASSSDRAEYEQYF
cdr3_nt: TGCGCCAGCAGCTCAGACAGGGCGGAGTACGAGCAGTACTTC

j_call: TRBJ1-4
d_call: NA
clone_size: NA
v_call: TRBV7-6
cdr3_aa: CASSLGGSPNEKLFF
cdr3_nt: TGTGCCAGCAGCTTAGGGGGCAGCCCAAATGAAAAACTGTTTTTT

j_call: TRBJ1-2
d_call: TRBD1
clone_size: NA
v_call: TRBV28
cdr3_aa: CASSFYRGANYGYTF
cdr3_nt: TGTGCCAGCAGTTTCTACAGGGGGGCTAACTATGGCTACACCTTC

j_call: TRBJ2-5
d_call: TRBD2
clone_size: NA
v_call: TRBV27
cdr3_aa: CASSPAGGKETQYF
cdr3_nt: TGTGCCAGCAGTCCAGCGGGGGGCAAAGAGACCCAGTACTTC

j_call: TRBJ2-6
d_call: NA
clone_size: NA
v_call: TRBV21-1
cdr3_aa: CASSKGPGQSISGANVLTF
cdr3_nt: TGTGCCAGCAGCAAAGGCCCGGGACAGTCAATCTCTGGGGCCAACGTCCTGACTTTC

j_call: TRBJ1-2
d_call: TRBD1
clone_size: NA
v_call: TRBV11-2
cdr3_aa: CASSFGQGAYGYTF
cdr3_nt: TGTGCCAGCAGCTTCGGACAGGGGGCCTATGGCTACACCTTC

j_call: TRBJ1-2
d_call: TRBD1
clone_size: NA
v_call: TRBV6-6
cdr3_aa: CASTPAGGNINYGYTF
cdr3_nt: TGTGCCAGCACTCCGGCAGGGGGAAATATTAACTATGGCTACACCTTC

j_call: TRBJ2-3
d_call: TRBD2
clone_size: NA
v_call: TRBV2
cdr3_aa: CASSEVTSADTQYF
cdr3_nt: TGTGCCAGCAGTGAAGTGACTAGCGCAGATACGCAGTATTTT

j_call: TRBJ2-7
d_call: NA
clone_size: NA
v_call: TRBV6-1
cdr3_aa: CASSSRRGSEQYF
cdr3_nt: TGTGCCAGCAGCTCGAGAAGAGGTTCCGAGCAGTACTTC

j_call: TRBJ2-1
d_call: TRBD2
clone_size: NA
v_call: TRBV18
cdr3_aa: CASSPPSGGDEQFF
cdr3_nt: TGTGCCAGCTCACCCCCTAGCGGGGGGGATGAGCAGTTCTTC

j_call: TRBJ2-3
d_call: NA
clone_size: NA
v_call: TRBV6-5
cdr3_aa: CASSYWAGRTDTQYF
cdr3_nt: TGTGCCAGCAGTTACTGGGCGGGACGCACAGATACGCAGTATTTT

j_call: TRBJ1-2
d_call: NA
clone_size: NA
v_call: TRBV5-1
cdr3_aa: CASSPGDYGYTF
cdr3_nt: TGCGCCAGCAGCCCAGGGGACTATGGCTACACCTTC

j_call: TRBJ1-2
d_call: NA
clone_size: NA
v_call: TRBV5-1
cdr3_aa: CASSQEGGQREGYTF
cdr3_nt: TGCGCCAGCAGCCAGGAGGGGGGACAAAGAGAAGGCTACACCTTC

j_call: TRBJ2-1
d_call: TRBD1
clone_size: NA
v_call: TRBV5-5
cdr3_aa: CASSLPGTGGKQFF
cdr3_nt: TGTGCCAGCAGCTTGCCCGGGACAGGGGGCAAGCAGTTCTTC

j_call: TRBJ2-7
d_call: NA
clone_size: NA
v_call: TRBV7-2
cdr3_aa: CASSFEAVTYPYEQYF
cdr3_nt: TGTGCCAGCAGCTTCGAGGCAGTGACATATCCCTACGAGCAGTACTTC